This T cell receptor (beta chain) comes out of a study of blood T cell repertoires in COVID-19. Study in general: Spain, Italy and the United States supplied samples that represented acute and convalescent COVID-19.

CDR1 and CDR2 (germline): KGHSH, LQKENI. V lost 3 bases to trimming and J lost 6 bases, with 15 bases between them. This CDR3 contains 15 residues. TCRdb keeps only in-frame clones here, not all; method: immunoSEQ multiplex PCR. The sample yields over 600,000 clones, 75% to 90% seen once. V and J are TRBV18 and TRBJ2-1, with a tentative D call TRBD2 (6 bases). The TCR was taken from a young woman with acute or convalescent COVID-19. The material sequenced was peripheral blood. CDR3 DNA sequence: TGTGCCAGCTCACCCTCTTCTCGGAGGGGCAATGAGCAGTTCTTC. Translating gives CASSPSSRRGNEQFF. The entire variable domain, with the rest obtained from reference TRBV18 and TRBJ2-1, is as follows: NAGVMQNPRHLVRRRGQEARLRCSPMKGHSHVYWYRQLPEEGLKFMVYLQKENIIDESGMPKERFSAEFPKEGPSILRIQQVVRGDSAAYFCASSPSSRRGNEQFFGPGTRLTVL.